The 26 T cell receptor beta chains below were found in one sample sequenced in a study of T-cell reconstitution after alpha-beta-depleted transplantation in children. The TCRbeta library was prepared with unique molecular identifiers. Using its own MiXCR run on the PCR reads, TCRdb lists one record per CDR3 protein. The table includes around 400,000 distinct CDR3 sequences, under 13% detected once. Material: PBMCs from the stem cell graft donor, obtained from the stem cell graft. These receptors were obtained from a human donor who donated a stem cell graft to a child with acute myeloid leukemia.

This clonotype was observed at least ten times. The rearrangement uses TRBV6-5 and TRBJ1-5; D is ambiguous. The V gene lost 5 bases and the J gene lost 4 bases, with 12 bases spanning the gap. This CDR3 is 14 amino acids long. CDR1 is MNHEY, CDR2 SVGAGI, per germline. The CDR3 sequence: CASSPGPQNQPQHF. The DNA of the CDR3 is TGTGCCAGCAGTCCCGGGCCGCAAAATCAGCCCCAGCATTTT.

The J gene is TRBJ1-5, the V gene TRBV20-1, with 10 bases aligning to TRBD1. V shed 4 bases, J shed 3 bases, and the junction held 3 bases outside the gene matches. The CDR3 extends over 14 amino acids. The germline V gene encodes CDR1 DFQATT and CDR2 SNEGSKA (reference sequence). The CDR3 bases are TGCAGTGCTACGGGACAGGGGATCAATCAGCCCCAGCATTTT. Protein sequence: CSATGQGINQPQHF.

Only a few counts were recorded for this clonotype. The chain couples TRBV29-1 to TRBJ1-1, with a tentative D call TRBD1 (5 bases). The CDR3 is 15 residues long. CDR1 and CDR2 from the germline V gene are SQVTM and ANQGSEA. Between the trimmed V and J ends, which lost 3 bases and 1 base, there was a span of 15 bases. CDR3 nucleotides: TGCAGCGTTGAGTCCGGGGGGAAGGGGAACACTGAAGCTTTCTTT. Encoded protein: CSVESGGKGNTEAFF.

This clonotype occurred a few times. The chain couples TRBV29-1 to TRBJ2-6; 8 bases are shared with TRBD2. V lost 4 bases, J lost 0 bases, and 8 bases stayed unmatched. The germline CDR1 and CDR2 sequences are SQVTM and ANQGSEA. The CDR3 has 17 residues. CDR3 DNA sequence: TGCAGCGTTGTCCTCGGGAGGGCGACCTCTGGGGCCAACGTCCTGACTTTC. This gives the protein CSVVLGRATSGANVLTF.

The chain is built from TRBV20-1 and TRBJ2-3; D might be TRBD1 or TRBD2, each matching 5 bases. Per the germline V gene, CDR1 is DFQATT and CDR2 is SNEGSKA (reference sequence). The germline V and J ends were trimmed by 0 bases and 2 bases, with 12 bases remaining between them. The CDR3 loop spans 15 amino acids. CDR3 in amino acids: CSARDFQGDTDTQYF. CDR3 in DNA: TGCAGTGCTAGAGATTTTCAGGGAGACACAGATACGCAGTATTTT.

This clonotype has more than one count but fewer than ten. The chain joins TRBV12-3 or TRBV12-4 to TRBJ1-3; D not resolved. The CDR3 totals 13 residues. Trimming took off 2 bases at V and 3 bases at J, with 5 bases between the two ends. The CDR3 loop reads CASSLRYGNTIYF. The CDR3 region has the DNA TGTGCCAGCAGTTTACGGTATGGAAACACCATATATTTT.

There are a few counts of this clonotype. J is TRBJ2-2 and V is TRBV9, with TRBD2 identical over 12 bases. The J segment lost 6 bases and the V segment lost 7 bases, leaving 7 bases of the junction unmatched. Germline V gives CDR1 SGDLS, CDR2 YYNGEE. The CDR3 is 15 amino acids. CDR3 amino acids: CASGGTSGRPGELFF. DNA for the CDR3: TGTGCCAGCGGGGGGACTAGCGGGCGTCCCGGGGAGCTGTTTTTT.

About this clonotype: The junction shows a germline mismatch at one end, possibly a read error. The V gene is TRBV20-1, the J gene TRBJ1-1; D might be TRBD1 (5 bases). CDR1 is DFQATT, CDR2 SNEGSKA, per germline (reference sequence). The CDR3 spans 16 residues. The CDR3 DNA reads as TGCTGTGCTAGAGATCCGACTCGGGGGTTGGAGACTGAAGCTTTCTTT. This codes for CCARDPTRGLETEAFF.

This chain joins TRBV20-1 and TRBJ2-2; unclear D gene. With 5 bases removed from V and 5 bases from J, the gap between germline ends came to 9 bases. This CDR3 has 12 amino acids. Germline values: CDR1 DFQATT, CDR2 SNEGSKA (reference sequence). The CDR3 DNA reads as TGCAGTGCTCCTCCAAGGACCGGGGAGCTGTTTTTT. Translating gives CSAPPRTGELFF.

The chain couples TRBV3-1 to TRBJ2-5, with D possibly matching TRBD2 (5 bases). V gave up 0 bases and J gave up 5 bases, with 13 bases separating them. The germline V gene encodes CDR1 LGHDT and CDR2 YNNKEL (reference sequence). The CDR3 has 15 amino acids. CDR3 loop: CASSQDSLAMETQYF. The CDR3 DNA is TGTGCCAGCAGCCAAGATTCGCTAGCTATGGAGACCCAGTACTTC.

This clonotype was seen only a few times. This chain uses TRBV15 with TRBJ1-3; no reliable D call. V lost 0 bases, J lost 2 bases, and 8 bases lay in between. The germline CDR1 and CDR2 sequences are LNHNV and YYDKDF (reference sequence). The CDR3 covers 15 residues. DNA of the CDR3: TGTGCCACCAGCAGAGATAAGGCAGCTGGAAACACCATATATTTT. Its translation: CATSRDKAAGNTIYF.

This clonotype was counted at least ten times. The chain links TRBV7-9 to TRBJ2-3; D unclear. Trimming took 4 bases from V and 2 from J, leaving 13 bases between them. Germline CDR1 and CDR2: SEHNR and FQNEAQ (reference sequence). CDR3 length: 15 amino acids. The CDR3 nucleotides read TGTGCCAGCAGCTCGAGATCCACCACCACAGATACGCAGTATTTT. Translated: CASSSRSTTTDTQYF.

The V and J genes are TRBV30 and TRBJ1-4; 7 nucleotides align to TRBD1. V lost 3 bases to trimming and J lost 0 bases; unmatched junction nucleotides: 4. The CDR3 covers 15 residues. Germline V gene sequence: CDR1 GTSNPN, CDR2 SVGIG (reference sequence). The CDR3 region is CAWRTGIATNEKLFF. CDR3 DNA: TGTGCCTGGAGGACAGGGATTGCAACTAATGAAAAACTGTTTTTT.

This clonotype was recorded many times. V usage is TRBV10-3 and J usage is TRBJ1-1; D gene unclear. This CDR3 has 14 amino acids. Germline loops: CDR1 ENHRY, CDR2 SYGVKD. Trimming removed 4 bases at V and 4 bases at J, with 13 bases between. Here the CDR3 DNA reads TGTGCCATCAGTGGGGTATCGGACCGCACTGAAGCTTTCTTT. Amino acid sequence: CAISGVSDRTEAFF.

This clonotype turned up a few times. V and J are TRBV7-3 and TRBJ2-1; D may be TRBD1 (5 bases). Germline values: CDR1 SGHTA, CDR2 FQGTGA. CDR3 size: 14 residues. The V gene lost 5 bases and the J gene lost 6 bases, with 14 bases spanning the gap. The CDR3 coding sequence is TGTGCCAGCAGCATTCACGACAGCAGCAATGAGCAGTTCTTC. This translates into CASSIHDSSNEQFF.

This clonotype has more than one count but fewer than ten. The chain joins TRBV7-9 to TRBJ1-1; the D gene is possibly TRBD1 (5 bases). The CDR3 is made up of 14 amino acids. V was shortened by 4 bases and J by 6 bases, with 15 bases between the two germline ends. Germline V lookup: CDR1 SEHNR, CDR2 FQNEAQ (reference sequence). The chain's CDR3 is CASSSRGAYAEAFF. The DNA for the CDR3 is TGTGCCAGCAGCTCACGAGGGGCGTATGCTGAAGCTTTCTTT. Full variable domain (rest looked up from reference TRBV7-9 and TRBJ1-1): DTGVSQNPRHKITKRGQNVTFRCDPISEHNRLYWYRQTLGQGPEFLTYFQNEAQLEKSRLLSDRFSAERPKGSFSTLEIQRTEQGDSAMYLCASSSRGAYAEAFFGQGTRLTVV.

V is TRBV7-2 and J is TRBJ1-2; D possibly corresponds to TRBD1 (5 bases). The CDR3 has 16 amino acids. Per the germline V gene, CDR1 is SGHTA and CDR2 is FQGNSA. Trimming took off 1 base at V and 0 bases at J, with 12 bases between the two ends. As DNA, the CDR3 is TGTGCCAGCAGCTTAGGGGGCAACGCCGCTAACTATGGCTACACCTTC. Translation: CASSLGGNAANYGYTF.

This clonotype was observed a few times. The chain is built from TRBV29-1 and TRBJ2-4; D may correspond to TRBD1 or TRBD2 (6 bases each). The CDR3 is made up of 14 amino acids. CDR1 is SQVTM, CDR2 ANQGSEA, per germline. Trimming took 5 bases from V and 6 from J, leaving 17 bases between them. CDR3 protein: CSVNRQEGVNIQYF. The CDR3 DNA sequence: TGCAGCGTTAACAGACAGGAGGGGGTAAACATTCAGTACTTC. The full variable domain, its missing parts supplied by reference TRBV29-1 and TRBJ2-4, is SAVISQKPSRDICQRGTSLTIQCQVDSQVTMMFWYRQQPGQSLTLIATANQGSEATYESGFVIDKFPISRPNLTFSTLTVSNMSPEDSSIYLCSVNRQEGVNIQYFGAGTRLSVL.

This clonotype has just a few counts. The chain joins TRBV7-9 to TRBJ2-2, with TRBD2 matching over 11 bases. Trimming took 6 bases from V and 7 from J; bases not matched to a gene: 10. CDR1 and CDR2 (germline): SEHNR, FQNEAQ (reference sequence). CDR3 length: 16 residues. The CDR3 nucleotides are TGTGCCAGCAGATCCACTAGCGGGAGTCGTATCGGGGAGCTGTTTTTT. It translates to CASRSTSGSRIGELFF.

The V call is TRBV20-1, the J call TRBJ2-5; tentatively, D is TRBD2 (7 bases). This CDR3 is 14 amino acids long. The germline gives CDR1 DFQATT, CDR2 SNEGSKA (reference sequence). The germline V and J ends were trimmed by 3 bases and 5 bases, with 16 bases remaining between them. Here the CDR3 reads CSARERGGRETQYF. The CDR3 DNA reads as TGCAGTGCTAGGGAAAGGGGGGGCCGGGAGACCCAGTACTTC.

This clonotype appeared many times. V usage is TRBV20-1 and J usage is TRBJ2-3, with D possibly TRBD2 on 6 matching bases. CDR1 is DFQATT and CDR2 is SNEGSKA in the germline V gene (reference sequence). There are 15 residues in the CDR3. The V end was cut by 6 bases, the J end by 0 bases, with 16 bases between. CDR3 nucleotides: TGCAGTGCCCCCCGGGGGTACCCTAGCACAGATACGCAGTATTTT. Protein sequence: CSAPRGYPSTDTQYF.

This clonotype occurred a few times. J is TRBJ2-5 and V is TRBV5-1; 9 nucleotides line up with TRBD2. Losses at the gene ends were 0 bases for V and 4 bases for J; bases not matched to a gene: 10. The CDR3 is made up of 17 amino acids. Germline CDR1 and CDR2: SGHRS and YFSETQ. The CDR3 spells CASSLALAGASGETQYF. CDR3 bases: TGCGCCAGCAGCTTGGCGTTAGCGGGGGCATCCGGAGAGACCCAGTACTTC.

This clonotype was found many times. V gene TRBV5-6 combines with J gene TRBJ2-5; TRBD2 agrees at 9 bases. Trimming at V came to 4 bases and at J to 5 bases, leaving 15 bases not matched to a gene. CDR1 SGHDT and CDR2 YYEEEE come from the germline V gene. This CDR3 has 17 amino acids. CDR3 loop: CASSPLTSSGKGETQYF. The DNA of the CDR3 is TGTGCCAGCAGCCCCCTTACCTCTAGCGGGAAAGGGGAGACCCAGTACTTC. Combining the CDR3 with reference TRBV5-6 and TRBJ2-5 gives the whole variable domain DAGVTQSPTHLIKTRGQQVTLRCSPKSGHDTVSWYQQALGQGPQFIFQYYEEEERQRGNFPDRFSGHQFPNYSSELNVNALLLGDSALYLCASSPLTSSGKGETQYFGPGTRLLVL.

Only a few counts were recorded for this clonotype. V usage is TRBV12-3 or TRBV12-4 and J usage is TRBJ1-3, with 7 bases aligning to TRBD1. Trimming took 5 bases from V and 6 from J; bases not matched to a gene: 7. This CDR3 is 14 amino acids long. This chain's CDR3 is CASSRQGGENTIYF. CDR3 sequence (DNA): TGTGCCAGCAGTAGGCAGGGGGGTGAAAACACCATATATTTT.

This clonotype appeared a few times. The CDR3 is CSASPGLAGGVSYNEQFF. The CDR3 nucleotides read TGCAGTGCGTCTCCGGGACTAGCGGGGGGTGTCTCCTACAATGAGCAGTTCTTC. The chain links TRBV20-1 to TRBJ2-1; TRBD2 aligns across 15 bases. The J segment lost 0 bases and the V segment lost 6 bases, leaving 9 bases of the junction unmatched. Germline CDR1 DFQATT, CDR2 SNEGSKA (reference sequence). This CDR3 comprises 18 residues.

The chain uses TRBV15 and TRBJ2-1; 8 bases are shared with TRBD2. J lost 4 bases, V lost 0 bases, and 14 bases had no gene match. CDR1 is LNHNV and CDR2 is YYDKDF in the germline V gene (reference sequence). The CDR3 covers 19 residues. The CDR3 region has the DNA TGTGCCACCAGCAGAGACCCCTTGTTGCTAGCGGGTTCGTACAATGAGCAGTTCTTC. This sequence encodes CATSRDPLLLAGSYNEQFF.